The present T cell receptor beta chain was sequenced within a study of CD8+ T cells in alopecia areata. Germline V gives CDR1 SGHTA, CDR2 FQGNSA. The CDR3 covers 14 residues. The germline V and J ends were trimmed by 1 base and 4 bases, with 8 bases remaining between them. RNA was isolated and reverse transcribed to cDNA, the sequencing template. Measured with immunoSEQ multiplex PCR; TCRdb has only the in-frame clones, and not every one. The top ten clones hold roughly 6.5% of a sample with about 150,000 clones, around 60% of them seen once. In its sample, this clone was seen many times. The V and J genes are TRBV7-2 and TRBJ2-4; no reliable D call. Sequencing was performed on CD4+ T cells sorted from blood, taken at week 0. The sequence was obtained from a human donor with alopecia areata. CDR3 sequence: CASSLGWAKNIQYF. The CDR3 nucleotides are TGTGCCAGCAGCTTAGGATGGGCGAAAAACATTCAGTACTTC.